This record looks at one T cell receptor beta chain sequence and its context. The authors sequenced TCR beta from blood CD8+ and CD4+ T cells. In Susac syndrome patients, recently defined diagnostic criteria for definite or probable disease were met. Purification of the CD8+ and CD4+ T cells relied on negative isolation, and TEMRA cells underwent FACS enrichment. This entry is derived from a study of CD8 T cells in Susac syndrome. Study-level information: At the time of blood draw, patients with Susac syndrome were therapy-naive, receiving corticosteroids, or receiving intravenous immunoglobulin alone.

It was with random hexamers that roughly 0.45 to 1 ug RNA was reverse transcribed. TCRdb reprocessed the immunoSEQ multiplex PCR reads with MiXCR, giving one entry per CDR3 protein. The sample holds approximately 74,000 distinct CDR3 sequences; over 85% are singletons and the top ten take approximately 0.9%. Germline CDR1 reads LNHDA; CDR2 reads SQIVND (reference sequence). This CDR3 is built from 15 residues. J lost 1 base, V lost 4 bases, and 7 bases had no gene match. The chain couples TRBV19 to TRBJ2-7, with 7 nucleotides matching TRBD1. Sequenced: CD8+ T cells from PBMCs. The receptor was derived from a human donor with Susac syndrome. The DNA of the CDR3 is TGTGCCAGTAGTAGAGGGACAGCGACTTCCTACGAGCAGTACTTC. Translated, it gives CASSRGTATSYEQYF.